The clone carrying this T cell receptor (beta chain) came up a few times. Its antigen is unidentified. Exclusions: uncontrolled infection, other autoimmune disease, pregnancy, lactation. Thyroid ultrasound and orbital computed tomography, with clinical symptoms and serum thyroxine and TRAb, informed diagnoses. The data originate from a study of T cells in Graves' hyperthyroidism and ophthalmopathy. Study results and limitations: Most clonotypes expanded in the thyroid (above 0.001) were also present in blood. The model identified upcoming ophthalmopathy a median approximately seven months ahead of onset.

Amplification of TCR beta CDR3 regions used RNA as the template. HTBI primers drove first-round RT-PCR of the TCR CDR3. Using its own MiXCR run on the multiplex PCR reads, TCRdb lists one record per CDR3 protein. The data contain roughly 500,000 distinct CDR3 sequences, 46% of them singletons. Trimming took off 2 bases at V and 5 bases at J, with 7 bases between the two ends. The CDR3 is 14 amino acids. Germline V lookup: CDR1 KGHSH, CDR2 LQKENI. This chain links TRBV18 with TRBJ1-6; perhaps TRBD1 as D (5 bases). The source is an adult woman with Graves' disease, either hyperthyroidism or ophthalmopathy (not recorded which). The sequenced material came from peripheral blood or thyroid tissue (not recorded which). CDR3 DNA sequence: TGTGCCAGCTCACCAGAGACAGATAATTCACCCCTCCACTTT. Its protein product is CASSPETDNSPLHF. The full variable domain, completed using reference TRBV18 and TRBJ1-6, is NAGVMQNPRHLVRRRGQEARLRCSPMKGHSHVYWYRQLPEEGLKFMVYLQKENIIDESGMPKERFSAEFPKEGPSILRIQQVVRGDSAAYFCASSPETDNSPLHFGNGTRLTVT.